This T cell receptor beta chain originates from a study of T cells in Graves' hyperthyroidism and ophthalmopathy. TCR beta CDR3 regions were amplified from RNA. HTBI primers drove first-round RT-PCR of the TCR CDR3. TCRdb fed the multiplex PCR reads into MiXCR, producing one record per CDR3 protein. The profile shows about 300,000 distinct CDR3 sequences, around a fifth of them singletons. This clonotype was seen at least ten times. What it binds is unknown. This CDR3 contains 18 residues. The junction had 16 bases not matched to a gene; V was cut back by 6 bases and J by 5 bases. Per germline, CDR1 MDHEN and CDR2 SYDVKM. In the ophthalmopathy cohort, Clinical Activity Score was at least 3, NOSPECS grade at least 4, and duration under 3 months. Study-wide results and caveats: The model made its ophthalmopathy prediction, and onset followed a median about 6.8 months later. Ophthalmopathy and stable hyperthyroidism were separated by a 13 V-J model.

The chain combines TRBV28 with TRBJ2-3, with 11 bases lining up with TRBD2. Specimen: blood. The receptor was isolated from a man between 50 and 59 years old with Graves' ophthalmopathy. The chain's CDR3 is CASRPHSGRAKGEDTQYF. Here the CDR3 DNA reads TGTGCCAGCAGGCCCCATAGCGGGAGGGCCAAAGGTGAAGATACGCAGTATTTT.